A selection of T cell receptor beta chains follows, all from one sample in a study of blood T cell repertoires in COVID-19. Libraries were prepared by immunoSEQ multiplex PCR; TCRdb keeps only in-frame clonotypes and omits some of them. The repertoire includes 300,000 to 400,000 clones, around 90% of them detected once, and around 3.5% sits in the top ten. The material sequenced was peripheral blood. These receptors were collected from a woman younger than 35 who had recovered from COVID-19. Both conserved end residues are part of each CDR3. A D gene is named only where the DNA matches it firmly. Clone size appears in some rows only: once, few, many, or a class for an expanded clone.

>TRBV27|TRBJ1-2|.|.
TGTGCCAGCAGCCAAAGACAGGCCTATGGCTACACCTTC
CASSQRQAYGYTF
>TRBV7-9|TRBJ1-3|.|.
TGTGCCAGCAGCTTAGACGGAGCCTCTGGAAACACCATATATTTT
CASSLDGASGNTIYF
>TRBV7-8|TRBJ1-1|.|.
TGTGCCAGCAGCCCCGGGGGGAACACTGAAGCTTTCTTT
CASSPGGNTEAFF
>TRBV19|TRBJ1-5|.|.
TGTGCCAGTAGTTGGGGTCAGGGGAAGAATCAGCCCCAGCATTTT
CASSWGQGKNQPQHF
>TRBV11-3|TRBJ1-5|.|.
TGTGCCAGCTCGGGGGGGACAAATCAGCCCCAGCATTTT
CASSGGTNQPQHF
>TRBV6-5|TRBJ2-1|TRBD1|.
TGTGCCAGCAGAGAGACAGGGTACAATGAGCAGTTCTTC
CASRETGYNEQFF
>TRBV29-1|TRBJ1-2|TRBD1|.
TGCAGCGTTGGGGCAGGGGGCAACTATGGCTACACCTTC
CSVGAGGNYGYTF
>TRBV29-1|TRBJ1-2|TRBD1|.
TGCAGAGCCGGGACAGACTATGGCTACACCTTC
CRAGTDYGYTF
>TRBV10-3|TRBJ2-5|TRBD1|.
TGTGCCATCAGTGAGGGGACAGGGGAGACCCAGTACTTC
CAISEGTGETQYF
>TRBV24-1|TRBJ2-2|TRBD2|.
TGTGCCACCAGTGAGCCTGGACTAGCGGGAGTATCCGGGGAGCTGTTTTTT
CATSEPGLAGVSGELFF
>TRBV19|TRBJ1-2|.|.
TGTGCCGGCCGAGACAGGAGTGGCTACACCTTC
CAGRDRSGYTF
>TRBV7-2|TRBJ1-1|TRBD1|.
TGTGCCAGCAGCCCGACAGGGGGTTACACTGAAGCTTTCTTT
CASSPTGGYTEAFF
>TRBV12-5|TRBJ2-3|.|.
TGTGCTAGTGGCCTCCCGACAGATACGCAGTATTTT
CASGLPTDTQYF
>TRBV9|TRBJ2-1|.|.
TGTGCCAGCAGCGGGGTGCCGGGAGATATGTACAATGAGCAGTTCTTC
CASSGVPGDMYNEQFF
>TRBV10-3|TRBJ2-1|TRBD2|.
TGTGCCATTTTAAATAGCGGGTCCGGGTACAATGAGCAGTTCTTC
CAILNSGSGYNEQFF
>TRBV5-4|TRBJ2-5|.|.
TGTGCCAGCAGCTTGGCGGGGTCCCGAGAGACCCAGTACTTC
CASSLAGSRETQYF
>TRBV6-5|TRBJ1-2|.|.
TGTGCCAGCCATTGGGCAGGAAGCTATGGCTACACCTTC
CASHWAGSYGYTF
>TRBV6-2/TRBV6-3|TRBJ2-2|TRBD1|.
TGTGCCAGCAGTCGGTCCCACAGGGGTACCGGGGAGCTGTTTTTT
CASSRSHRGTGELFF
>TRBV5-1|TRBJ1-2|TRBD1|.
TGCGCCAGCAGCCGGACAGGGGAGGGATACTATGGCTACACCTTC
CASSRTGEGYYGYTF
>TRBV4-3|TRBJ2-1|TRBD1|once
TGCGCCAGCAGCCAATTGACAGGGGGGTGGAATGAGCAGTTCTTC
CASSQLTGGWNEQFF
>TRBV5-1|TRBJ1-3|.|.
TGCGCCAGCAGTTACCGGACAAACGGAAACACCATATATTTT
CASSYRTNGNTIYF
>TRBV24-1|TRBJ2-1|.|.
TGTGCCACCAGTGCGACAGGTGGGAATGAGCAGTTCTTC
CATSATGGNEQFF